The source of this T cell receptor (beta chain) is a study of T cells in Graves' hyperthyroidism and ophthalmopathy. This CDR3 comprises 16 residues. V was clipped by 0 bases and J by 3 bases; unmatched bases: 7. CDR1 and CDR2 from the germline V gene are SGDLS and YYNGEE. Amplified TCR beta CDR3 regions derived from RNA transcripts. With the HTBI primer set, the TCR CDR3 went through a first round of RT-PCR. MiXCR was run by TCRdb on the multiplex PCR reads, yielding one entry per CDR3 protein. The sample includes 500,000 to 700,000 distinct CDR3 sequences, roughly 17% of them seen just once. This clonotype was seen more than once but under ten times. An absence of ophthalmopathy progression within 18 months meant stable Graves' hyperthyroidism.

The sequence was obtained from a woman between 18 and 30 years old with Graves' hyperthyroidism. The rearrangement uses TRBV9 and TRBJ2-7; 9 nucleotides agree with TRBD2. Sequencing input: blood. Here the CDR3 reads CASSVGIAGDVYEQYF. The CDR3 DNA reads TGTGCCAGCAGCGTAGGCATAGCGGGGGACGTCTACGAGCAGTACTTC. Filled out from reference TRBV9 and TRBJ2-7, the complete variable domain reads DSGVTQTPKHLITATGQRVTLRCSPRSGDLSVYWYQQSLDQGLQFLIQYYNGEERAKGNILERFSAQQFPDLHSELNLSSLELGDSALYFCASSVGIAGDVYEQYFGPGTRLTVT.